These 13 T cell receptor beta chains were sequenced from one sample in a study of OX40 agonist ivuxolimab in advanced cancers. Sequenced by immunoSEQ multiplex PCR; TCRdb stores in-frame clones only, minus some. The table lists more than 80,000 clones, roughly nine tenths of them singletons. This sample comprised CD4+ or CD8+ T cells sorted from blood, obtained in a trial of the OX40 agonist ivuxolimab. These TCRs come from an adult with an advanced solid tumor such as melanoma, head and neck, liver or kidney cancer.

This clone appeared once. The chain joins TRBV5-1 to TRBJ2-1; tentatively, D is TRBD1 (5 bases). Germline assignment: CDR1 SGHRS and CDR2 YFSETQ. V was pared by 7 bases and J by 8 bases, with 10 bases between. This CDR3 comprises 11 residues. CDR3 in DNA: TGCGCCAGCCAGGGTTGGGATGAGCAGTTCTTC. It is translated as CASQGWDEQFF.

The rearrangement uses TRBV28 and TRBJ1-1; a weak D match, TRBD1 (6 bases). The CDR3 has 12 amino acids. V lost 6 bases, J lost 8 bases, and 13 bases lay in between. Germline CDR1 and CDR2: MDHEN and SYDVKM. The CDR3 is CASRPHQGEAFF. The CDR3, as DNA: TGTGCCAGCAGGCCACATCAGGGGGAAGCTTTCTTT.

The V call is TRBV18, the J call TRBJ1-2; D is uncertain. This CDR3 comprises 14 residues. The V and J ends lost 2 bases and 2 bases respectively, with 9 bases between them. Germline loops: CDR1 KGHSH, CDR2 LQKENI. CDR3 sequence: CASSPADGNYGYTF. The CDR3 region has the DNA TGTGCCAGCTCACCAGCGGACGGGAACTATGGCTACACCTTC. Filled out from reference TRBV18 and TRBJ1-2, the complete variable domain reads NAGVMQNPRHLVRRRGQEARLRCSPMKGHSHVYWYRQLPEEGLKFMVYLQKENIIDESGMPKERFSAEFPKEGPSILRIQQVVRGDSAAYFCASSPADGNYGYTFGSGTRLTVV.

The chain has TRBV21-1 and TRBJ2-3. TRBV21-1 is given as a pseudogene. CDR3 length equals 15 residues. For the CDR3, the DNA is TGTGCCAGCAGCCCCCTCCGGGGGCCCCCAGATACGCAGTATTTT. Translation gives CASSPLRGPPDTQYF.

In nucleotides, the CDR3 is TGCGCCAGCAGCTTGGTTAACAAGAACACCGGGGAGCTGTTTTTT. Encoded protein: CASSLVNKNTGELFF. The V and J genes are TRBV5-1 and TRBJ2-2; D remains unclear. Looked up from germline, CDR1 is SGHRS and CDR2 is YFSETQ. With 0 bases removed from V and 1 base from J, the gap between germline ends came to 7 bases. The CDR3 has 15 amino acids.

The chain joins TRBV18 to TRBJ2-5; possible D gene TRBD1, 5 bases. The J call may not be correct, given that the DNA end is closer to TRBJ2-7. This CDR3 is built from 14 residues. Germline assignment: CDR1 KGHSH and CDR2 LQKENI. The CDR3 spells CASSPGATSYEQYF. As DNA, the CDR3 is TGTGCCAGCTCACCTGGGGCTACCTCCTACGAGCAGTACTTC.

The chain recombines TRBV28 with TRBJ2-7; TRBD2 matches 7 bases. The V and J ends lost 5 bases and 1 base, in that order; junction bases with no gene match: 11. Germline V gene sequence: CDR1 MDHEN, CDR2 SYDVKM. This CDR3 contains 16 residues. CDR3 nucleotides: TGTGCCAGCAGTCCTCTTGGGACTATGAGGTCCTACGAGCAGTACTTC. Translating gives CASSPLGTMRSYEQYF.

This clone was seen only a few times. This chain connects TRBV18 to TRBJ2-7, with D perhaps matching TRBD1 or TRBD2 (5 bases each). The CDR3 contains 13 residues. V lost 4 bases, J lost 3 bases, and 10 bases lay in between. CDR1 and CDR2 from the germline V gene are KGHSH and LQKENI. CDR3 region: CASSHGAHYEQYF. The CDR3 DNA sequence: TGTGCCAGCTCACACGGGGCCCACTACGAGCAGTACTTC.

V usage is TRBV29-1 and J usage is TRBJ1-2; D is unclear. The germline CDR1 and CDR2 sequences are SQVTM and ANQGSEA. Trimming cost V 1 base and J 8 bases, with 14 bases left between them. The CDR3 is 13 residues long. The CDR3 sequence: CSVEGTLRGGYTF. The CDR3 nucleotides read TGCAGCGTTGAAGGCACCCTTAGAGGGGGCTACACCTTC.

This rearrangement joins TRBV5-1 to TRBJ1-2, with a possible D match to TRBD1 (5 bases). V was pared by 0 bases and J by 7 bases, with 22 bases between. Germline lookup yields CDR1 SGHRS and CDR2 YFSETQ. This CDR3 has 17 residues. The CDR3 here is CASSLAGGTGVKGGYTF. The CDR3 nucleotides read TGCGCCAGCAGCTTGGCCGGAGGTACAGGTGTTAAAGGTGGCTACACCTTC.

The CDR3 region is CASSPAGTGELFF. The CDR3 DNA is TGTGCCAGTAGTCCCGCGGGGACCGGGGAGCTGTTTTTT. The rearrangement uses TRBV19 and TRBJ2-2; D might be TRBD2 (6 bases). Germline lookup yields CDR1 LNHDA and CDR2 SQIVND (reference sequence). The CDR3 length is 13 residues. V dropped 5 bases and J dropped 5 bases, with 9 bases sitting between them. Full variable domain (rest looked up from reference TRBV19 and TRBJ2-2): DGGITQSPKYLFRKEGQNVTLSCEQNLNHDAMYWYRQDPGQGLRLIYYSQIVNDFQKGDIAEGYSVSREKKESFPLTVTSAQKNPTAFYLCASSPAGTGELFFGEGSRLTVL.

This sequence joins TRBV10-3 and TRBJ1-2; D unresolved. CDR1 and CDR2 (germline): ENHRY, SYGVKD. Trimming stripped 6 bases from V and 6 bases from J, with 14 bases between. This CDR3 spans 13 amino acids. CDR3 sequence (DNA): TGTGCCATCAGGCTCTCGGACGGCGATGGCTACACCTTC. The encoded protein is CAIRLSDGDGYTF.

This chain uses TRBV7-9 with TRBJ2-7; D not resolved. The CDR3 totals 12 residues. V was trimmed by 5 bases and J by 3 bases, leaving 8 bases between them. Germline CDR1 reads SEHNR; CDR2 reads FQNEAQ (reference sequence). The CDR3 here is CASSPGRYEQYF. CDR3 nucleotides: TGTGCCAGCAGCCCCGGGCGCTACGAGCAGTACTTC.